The clone carrying this T cell receptor (beta chain) was recorded once. This sample is part of a study of cytomegalovirus exposure and HLA in healthy donors. V lost 1 base and J lost 6, with 12 bases in between. This CDR3 contains 15 residues. The V gene's germline CDR1 is SGHTA and CDR2 FQGNSA. With 60 Vbeta and 13 Jbeta primers, the PCR was carried out. Sequencing used immunoSEQ multiplex PCR; TCRdb keeps in-frame clones, though not all of them. The repertoire holds fewer than 250,000 clones, with about four fifths as singletons. The source of this sequence is a man between 40 and 49 years old in good health and CMV-seropositive. The sequenced sample consisted of PBMCs. The V gene is TRBV7-2, the J gene TRBJ2-2; a possible D gene is TRBD1 (5 bases). CDR3 loop: CASSLDQGWAGELFF. For the CDR3, the DNA is TGTGCCAGCAGCTTAGACCAGGGATGGGCCGGGGAGCTGTTTTTT.